This TCR beta chain was documented in a study of T cell changes during pregnancy in multiple sclerosis. The length of the CDR3 is 13 residues. The germline gives CDR1 KGHSH, CDR2 LQKENI. Losses at the gene ends were 9 bases for V and 2 bases for J; bases not matched to a gene: 3. The table came from immunoSEQ multiplex PCR; TCRdb's copy has only in-frame clones and leaves some out. The table includes fewer than 85,000 clones, over 75% detected once. The V and J genes are TRBV18 and TRBJ2-3; 9 bases map to TRBD2. The specimen was peripheral blood, collected before pregnancy. The TCR sequence derives from a female donor with multiple sclerosis, enrolled in a pregnancy study. The chain's CDR3 is CARERGVTDTQYF. Written as DNA, the CDR3 is TGTGCCAGGGAGCGGGGGGTCACAGATACGCAGTATTTT.